Presented here are 7 T cell receptor beta chains from one specimen sequenced in a study of OX40 agonist ivuxolimab in advanced cancers. Generated by immunoSEQ multiplex PCR, the TCRdb table keeps only in-frame clones and is missing some. Of about 68,000 clones in the sample, more than 65% were seen once. The sample was CD4+ or CD8+ T cells sorted from blood, taken in a trial of the OX40 agonist ivuxolimab. Every receptor here comes from an adult with an advanced solid tumor such as melanoma, head and neck, liver or kidney cancer.

The rearrangement uses TRBV9 and TRBJ2-3, with D possibly TRBD2 on 6 matching bases. V lost 4 bases, J lost 6 bases, and 12 bases lay in between. Germline assignment: CDR1 SGDLS and CDR2 YYNGEE. CDR3 length: 13 amino acids. The CDR3 bases are TGTGCCAGCAGCCCGCGAGGGAGGGATACGCAGTATTTT. Protein sequence: CASSPRGRDTQYF.

This chain joins TRBV28 and TRBJ2-2, with D possibly matching TRBD2 (6 bases). V lost 6 bases to trimming and J lost 2 bases, with 13 bases between them. Per the germline V gene, CDR1 is MDHEN and CDR2 is SYDVKM. This CDR3 is built from 15 residues. The CDR3, as DNA: TGTGCCAGCAGGGGTTGGGGAGGAAACACCGGGGAGCTGTTTTTT. It codes for CASRGWGGNTGELFF.

The rearrangement joins TRBV7-2 to TRBJ2-7; the match to TRBD1 covers 10 bases. Germline CDR1 and CDR2: SGHTA and FQGNSA. Losses at the gene ends were 6 bases for V and 0 bases for J; bases not matched to a gene: 11. The CDR3 sequence is 17 residues long. DNA for the CDR3: TGTGCCAGCAGGGTCGGTGGCGGGACAGGGGTCTCCTACGAGCAGTACTTC. It encodes CASRVGGGTGVSYEQYF.

This clone was recorded only once. V usage is TRBV19 and J usage is TRBJ2-2; TRBD2 matches 7 bases. CDR1 LNHDA and CDR2 SQIVND come from the germline V gene (reference sequence). V shed 4 bases, J shed 4 bases, and the junction held 0 bases outside the gene matches. The CDR3 loop spans 13 amino acids. The CDR3 DNA is TGTGCCAGTAGTAGGGGGGGCACCGGGGAGCTGTTTTTT. Translation: CASSRGGTGELFF. The variable domain in full, completed from reference TRBV19 and TRBJ2-2, reads DGGITQSPKYLFRKEGQNVTLSCEQNLNHDAMYWYRQDPGQGLRLIYYSQIVNDFQKGDIAEGYSVSREKKESFPLTVTSAQKNPTAFYLCASSRGGTGELFFGEGSRLTVL.

This chain connects TRBV9 to TRBJ2-7; 7 bases align to TRBD1. The V and J ends lost 4 bases and 0 bases, in that order; junction bases with no gene match: 4. The CDR3 has 14 amino acids. Germline V lookup: CDR1 SGDLS, CDR2 YYNGEE. CDR3 bases: TGTGCCAGCAGCCCGGGACAGAGCTCCTACGAGCAGTACTTC. It encodes CASSPGQSSYEQYF.

The rearrangement uses TRBV4-3 and TRBJ2-5; D is perhaps TRBD1 (5 bases). Trimming removed 0 bases from V and 4 bases from J, with 12 bases in between. CDR1 is LGHNA, CDR2 YSLEER, per germline. This CDR3 is built from 15 residues. As DNA, the CDR3 is TGCGCCAGCAGCCAAGAGGGTACAGGACCAGAGACCCAGTACTTC. Amino acid sequence: CASSQEGTGPETQYF.

The V gene is TRBV7-9, the J gene TRBJ1-4; possibly TRBD1 for D (6 bases). CDR3 length equals 14 residues. V gave up 0 bases and J gave up 4 bases, with 6 bases separating them. Per the germline V gene, CDR1 is SEHNR and CDR2 is FQNEAQ (reference sequence). The CDR3 nucleotides read TGTGCCAGCAGCTTAGCACAGGGTAATGAAAAACTGTTTTTT. Its translation is CASSLAQGNEKLFF.